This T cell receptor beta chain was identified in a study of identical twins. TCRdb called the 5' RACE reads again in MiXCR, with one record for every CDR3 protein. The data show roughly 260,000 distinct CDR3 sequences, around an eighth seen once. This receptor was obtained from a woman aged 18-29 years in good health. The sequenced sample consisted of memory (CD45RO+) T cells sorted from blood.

The CDR3 sequence: CASQKTGEANVLTF. The CDR3 DNA is TGTGCCAGTCAGAAGACAGGGGAGGCCAACGTCCTGACTTTC. The chain joins TRBV6-1 to TRBJ2-6, with 8 nucleotides matching TRBD1. The V gene end was trimmed by 9 bases and the J gene end by 6 bases; junction bases not matched to a gene: 7. Per the germline V gene, CDR1 is MNHNS and CDR2 is SASEGT. This CDR3 is built from 14 residues.